These 5 T cell receptor beta chains share one sample of origin, sequenced in a study of shared clonotypes between healthy human individuals. The data were produced by immunoSEQ multiplex PCR, yet TCRdb's version contains in-frame clones alone and is incomplete. The data contain 630,000 or so clones, roughly 98% of them singletons. It was CD45RO-negative cells, positively selected for CCR7, that made up naive CD8 cells, with terminally differentiated effector memory CD45RA+ cells excluded. The material sequenced was naive CD8+ T cells sorted from blood. The receptors were sampled from a man aged 30 to 45 in good health.

V gene TRBV2 combines with J gene TRBJ2-3; 12 bases are shared with TRBD2. Germline-derived CDR1 and CDR2 are SNHLY and FYNNEI. CDR3 length equals 15 residues. J gave up 5 bases and V 4 bases, and 4 bases lay outside the gene matches. This CDR3 is CASSALAGGVDTQYF. CDR3 bases: TGTGCCAGCAGTGCCCTAGCGGGAGGGGTAGATACGCAGTATTTT.

The rearrangement uses TRBV11-2 and TRBJ2-1; D may correspond to TRBD1 or TRBD2 (5 bases each). CDR1 is SGHAT, CDR2 FQNNGV, per germline. Between the trimmed V and J ends, which lost 4 bases and 3 bases, there was a span of 13 bases. CDR3 length equals 15 residues. DNA for the CDR3: TGTGCCAGCAGCTCAGAACGGGACCACTACAATGAGCAGTTCTTC. As protein: CASSSERDHYNEQFF. The full variable domain, its missing parts supplied by reference TRBV11-2 and TRBJ2-1, is EAGVAQSPRYKIIEKRQSVAFWCNPISGHATLYWYQQILGQGPKLLIQFQNNGVVDDSQLPKDRFSAERLKGVDSTLKIQPAKLEDSAVYLCASSSERDHYNEQFFGPGTRLTVL.

The chain has TRBV6-5 and TRBJ2-5, with D possibly matching TRBD2 (5 bases). This CDR3 spans 13 amino acids. The V end lost 2 bases, the J end lost 2 bases, and 6 bases lay between the germline ends. Germline V CDR1 and CDR2: MNHEY, SVGAGI. The CDR3 reads CASSYRLQETQYF. As DNA, the CDR3 is TGTGCCAGCAGTTACAGACTACAAGAGACCCAGTACTTC.

As concerns this clone: Distinct nucleotide sequences in the sample also encode this CDR3. V is TRBV7-2 and J is TRBJ2-7; D uncertain. The CDR3 has 12 amino acids. Germline V gives CDR1 SGHTA, CDR2 FQGNSA. V was cut by 5 bases and J by 3 bases, with 8 bases left in between. This CDR3 is CASSPSGYEQYF. CDR3 DNA: TGTGCCAGCAGCCCCTCTGGCTACGAGCAGTACTTC.

The CDR3 DNA reads as TGTGCCAGCAGCCTGGGAGGGGAAGAGACCCAGTACTTC. This translates into CASSLGGEETQYF. The chain recombines TRBV5-6 with TRBJ2-5; TRBD2 matches 7 bases. J was trimmed by 3 bases and V by 4 bases; bases with no gene match: 3. CDR3 length: 13 amino acids. The germline CDR1 and CDR2 sequences are SGHDT and YYEEEE.